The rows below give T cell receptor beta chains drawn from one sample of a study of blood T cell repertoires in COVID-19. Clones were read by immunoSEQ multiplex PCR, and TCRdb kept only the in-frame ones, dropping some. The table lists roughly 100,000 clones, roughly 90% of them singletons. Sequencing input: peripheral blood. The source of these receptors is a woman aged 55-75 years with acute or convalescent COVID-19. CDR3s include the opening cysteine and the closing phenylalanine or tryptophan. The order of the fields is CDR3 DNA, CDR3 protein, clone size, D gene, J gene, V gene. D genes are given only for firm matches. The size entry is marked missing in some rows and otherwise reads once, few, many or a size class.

cdr3_nt: TGTGCCAGTTTAGCGGCTCCCTACGAGCAGTACTTC
cdr3_aa: CASLAAPYEQYF
clone_size: -
d_call: -
j_call: TRBJ2-7
v_call: TRBV2

cdr3_nt: TGTGCCTGGAGCCGATCCCACAGGGGGGAGACCCAGTACTTC
cdr3_aa: CAWSRSHRGETQYF
clone_size: -
d_call: TRBD1
j_call: TRBJ2-5
v_call: TRBV30

cdr3_nt: TGCGCCAGCAGTCAGGACGGTGCAGGGTCGGACCAGTACTTC
cdr3_aa: CASSQDGAGSDQYF
clone_size: -
d_call: -
j_call: TRBJ2-5
v_call: TRBV23-1

cdr3_nt: TGTGCCAGCAGTTACTCGATGGGAGCTTCCCGGGGAGGCAATCAGCCCCAGCATTTT
cdr3_aa: CASSYSMGASRGGNQPQHF
clone_size: -
d_call: -
j_call: TRBJ1-5
v_call: TRBV6-2/TRBV6-3

cdr3_nt: TGTGCCAGCAGTGAAAGTTTTGTAAGCGGGAGGGCCAAAAACATTCAGTACTTC
cdr3_aa: CASSESFVSGRAKNIQYF
clone_size: -
d_call: TRBD2
j_call: TRBJ2-4
v_call: TRBV6-1

cdr3_nt: TGTGCCAGCAAGTGGGGGGGCGACACCATATATTTT
cdr3_aa: CASKWGGDTIYF
clone_size: once
d_call: -
j_call: TRBJ1-3
v_call: TRBV6-5

cdr3_nt: TGTGCCAGCAGTTTGGACAGAGTTCGGACTGAAGCTTTCTTT
cdr3_aa: CASSLDRVRTEAFF
clone_size: once
d_call: -
j_call: TRBJ1-1
v_call: TRBV6-5

cdr3_nt: TGTGCCAGCAGCACCCCTGGGCTCGCGGAGGGGCCCCAGCATTTT
cdr3_aa: CASSTPGLAEGPQHF
clone_size: few
d_call: -
j_call: TRBJ1-5
v_call: TRBV7-2

cdr3_nt: TGTGCCAGCAGGAAGACTAGCGGTTTCTACAATGAGCAGTTCTTC
cdr3_aa: CASRKTSGFYNEQFF
clone_size: -
d_call: TRBD2
j_call: TRBJ2-1
v_call: TRBV6-5

cdr3_nt: TGTGCCATCAGCCAAAATAGCGGATACAATGAGCAGTTCTTC
cdr3_aa: CAISQNSGYNEQFF
clone_size: -
d_call: -
j_call: TRBJ2-1
v_call: TRBV10-3

cdr3_nt: TGTGCCAGCAGTTTTGGCCAACCCACCGGGGAGCTGTTTTTT
cdr3_aa: CASSFGQPTGELFF
clone_size: -
d_call: -
j_call: TRBJ2-2
v_call: TRBV27

cdr3_nt: TGCGCCAGCAGTCCATCTTCGGGACAGGGAGATACTGAAGCTTTCTTT
cdr3_aa: CASSPSSGQGDTEAFF
clone_size: -
d_call: TRBD1
j_call: TRBJ1-1
v_call: TRBV10-1

cdr3_nt: TGTGCCAGCTTCACAGGGGCTGAAGCTTTCTTT
cdr3_aa: CASFTGAEAFF
clone_size: few
d_call: TRBD1
j_call: TRBJ1-1
v_call: TRBV27

cdr3_nt: TGTGCCAGCAGCCGGGGGGCAGGGTATGGCTACACCTTC
cdr3_aa: CASSRGAGYGYTF
clone_size: -
d_call: -
j_call: TRBJ1-2
v_call: TRBV7-8

cdr3_nt: TGCGCCAGCAGCTTGGCAGGGAATGGGAACGCGGACCAGTACTTC
cdr3_aa: CASSLAGNGNADQYF
clone_size: -
d_call: -
j_call: TRBJ2-5
v_call: TRBV5-1

cdr3_nt: TGCGCCAGCAGCTTGGCTCCTAGCGGCACCGGGGAGCTGTTTTTT
cdr3_aa: CASSLAPSGTGELFF
clone_size: -
d_call: TRBD2
j_call: TRBJ2-2
v_call: TRBV5-1

cdr3_nt: TGCGCCAGCAGCTTGGACAGGGCTTACGAGCAGTACTTC
cdr3_aa: CASSLDRAYEQYF
clone_size: -
d_call: -
j_call: TRBJ2-7
v_call: TRBV5-1

cdr3_nt: TGTGCCAGCAGTTACGGGCTAGCGGGGTACAATGAGCAGTTCTTC
cdr3_aa: CASSYGLAGYNEQFF
clone_size: -
d_call: TRBD2
j_call: TRBJ2-1
v_call: TRBV6-5

cdr3_nt: TGTGCCAGCAGCTATTACCGGGACAGCACTGAAGCTTTCTTT
cdr3_aa: CASSYYRDSTEAFF
clone_size: -
d_call: TRBD1
j_call: TRBJ1-1
v_call: TRBV2

cdr3_nt: TGTGCCAGCAGCGTAGCCGGAACTACTACCTACGAGCAGTACTTC
cdr3_aa: CASSVAGTTTYEQYF
clone_size: -
d_call: -
j_call: TRBJ2-7
v_call: TRBV9

cdr3_nt: TGTGCCAGCAGCTTAGCGGACAGGTACACTGAAGCTTTCTTT
cdr3_aa: CASSLADRYTEAFF
clone_size: -
d_call: TRBD1
j_call: TRBJ1-1
v_call: TRBV7-8

cdr3_nt: TGTGCCAGCATATCAGGGGGACGAACCAATGAGCAGTTCTTC
cdr3_aa: CASISGGRTNEQFF
clone_size: -
d_call: TRBD1
j_call: TRBJ2-1
v_call: TRBV28

cdr3_nt: TGTGCCAGCAGATCGAGTGCAGGGGGCAACACTGAAGCTTTCTTT
cdr3_aa: CASRSSAGGNTEAFF
clone_size: once
d_call: TRBD1
j_call: TRBJ1-1
v_call: TRBV6-5

cdr3_nt: TGCGCCAGCAGCTCCGGGTCCCTTCAAGAGACCCAGTACTTC
cdr3_aa: CASSSGSLQETQYF
clone_size: -
d_call: -
j_call: TRBJ2-5
v_call: TRBV5-1

cdr3_nt: TGTGCCAGCAGTATGCAGGCAAGGAGCGGGAGCACAGATACGCAGTATTTT
cdr3_aa: CASSMQARSGSTDTQYF
clone_size: -
d_call: -
j_call: TRBJ2-3
v_call: TRBV27

cdr3_nt: TGTGCCAGCAGCCCCGGGGACAGGCTGTTTTTT
cdr3_aa: CASSPGDRLFF
clone_size: -
d_call: TRBD1
j_call: TRBJ1-4
v_call: TRBV3-1/TRBV3-2

cdr3_nt: TGTGCCAGCTCACAACAGGGAAAGAGGGTCACTGAAGCTTTCTTT
cdr3_aa: CASSQQGKRVTEAFF
clone_size: -
d_call: -
j_call: TRBJ1-1
v_call: TRBV18

cdr3_nt: TGTGCCAGCAGTCACGGGACAGGGGGTGAAAAACTGTTTTTT
cdr3_aa: CASSHGTGGEKLFF
clone_size: -
d_call: TRBD1
j_call: TRBJ1-4
v_call: TRBV28

cdr3_nt: TGTGCCAGCAGTTTTACAGTAAGAACTGAAGCTTTCTTT
cdr3_aa: CASSFTVRTEAFF
clone_size: few
d_call: -
j_call: TRBJ1-1
v_call: TRBV12-3/TRBV12-4

cdr3_nt: TGTGCCTGGAGTGTACTGGCGGAGAGCATTTACGAGCAGTACTTC
cdr3_aa: CAWSVLAESIYEQYF
clone_size: -
d_call: -
j_call: TRBJ2-7
v_call: TRBV30

cdr3_nt: TGCGCCAGCAGCTTAACACAGGGTGGCGGCTACACCTTC
cdr3_aa: CASSLTQGGGYTF
clone_size: few
d_call: -
j_call: TRBJ1-2
v_call: TRBV5-1

cdr3_nt: TGTGCCAGCAGCTTCGGGGGACAGGGCCTGAATCAGCCCCAGCATTTT
cdr3_aa: CASSFGGQGLNQPQHF
clone_size: -
d_call: TRBD1
j_call: TRBJ1-5
v_call: TRBV5-6

cdr3_nt: TGTGCCTGGAGTGACCCCAGCGGGATTTGGTACAATGAGCAGTTCTTC
cdr3_aa: CAWSDPSGIWYNEQFF
clone_size: -
d_call: TRBD2
j_call: TRBJ2-1
v_call: TRBV30

cdr3_nt: TGTGCCACCAGTGGTGCCGGGACAGGTCCCCTAGGAGTTACTGAAGCTTTCTTT
cdr3_aa: CATSGAGTGPLGVTEAFF
clone_size: -
d_call: TRBD1
j_call: TRBJ1-1
v_call: TRBV24-1

cdr3_nt: TGTGCCAGCAGCCCTCCAGGTCCCCATCAGCCCCAGCATTTT
cdr3_aa: CASSPPGPHQPQHF
clone_size: -
d_call: -
j_call: TRBJ1-5
v_call: TRBV25-1

cdr3_nt: TGTGCCAGCAGTTTATCGGGGGGTGTGGGCCCAACCTATGGCTACACCTTC
cdr3_aa: CASSLSGGVGPTYGYTF
clone_size: -
d_call: -
j_call: TRBJ1-2
v_call: TRBV27

cdr3_nt: TGTGCCAGCAGCGTGCTGGGAGCTTACAATGAGCAGTTCTTC
cdr3_aa: CASSVLGAYNEQFF
clone_size: -
d_call: -
j_call: TRBJ2-1
v_call: TRBV14

cdr3_nt: TGTGCCACCAGTGATCCTGGACTAGCGGGAGCCTCTGAGACCCAGTACTTC
cdr3_aa: CATSDPGLAGASETQYF
clone_size: once
d_call: TRBD2
j_call: TRBJ2-5
v_call: TRBV24-1

cdr3_nt: TGCGCCAGCAGTGAGAGGGGGCGCACGGATACGCAGTATTTT
cdr3_aa: CASSERGRTDTQYF
clone_size: -
d_call: TRBD1
j_call: TRBJ2-3
v_call: TRBV10-2

cdr3_nt: TGTGCCAGCAGCAACAGGGCTAATCAGCCCCAGCATTTT
cdr3_aa: CASSNRANQPQHF
clone_size: -
d_call: -
j_call: TRBJ1-5
v_call: TRBV6-5

cdr3_nt: TGCGCCAGCAGCTGGGGGCTGGGCGCCGGACAGGGAGCTGAAGCTTTCTTT
cdr3_aa: CASSWGLGAGQGAEAFF
clone_size: few
d_call: TRBD1
j_call: TRBJ1-1
v_call: TRBV5-1

cdr3_nt: TGTGCCAGCAGGACAGGGGGTAATAGCAATCAGCCCCAGCATTTT
cdr3_aa: CASRTGGNSNQPQHF
clone_size: -
d_call: TRBD1
j_call: TRBJ1-5
v_call: TRBV28

cdr3_nt: TGTGCCAGCAGTCCTCTGTCGGGAGGAAACATTCAGTACTTC
cdr3_aa: CASSPLSGGNIQYF
clone_size: -
d_call: TRBD2
j_call: TRBJ2-4
v_call: TRBV6-5

cdr3_nt: TGTGCCAGCAGCGTAGATTACAGGGGGGGCATTCAGTACTTC
cdr3_aa: CASSVDYRGGIQYF
clone_size: once
d_call: -
j_call: TRBJ2-4
v_call: TRBV9

cdr3_nt: TGCAGCGTTGAAACAAGGGGCGGTGGTACAGATACGCAGTATTTT
cdr3_aa: CSVETRGGGTDTQYF
clone_size: -
d_call: -
j_call: TRBJ2-3
v_call: TRBV29-1

cdr3_nt: TGTGCCAGCAGCGTAGATGCAGGGGGCTATGGCTACACCTTC
cdr3_aa: CASSVDAGGYGYTF
clone_size: -
d_call: TRBD1
j_call: TRBJ1-2
v_call: TRBV9

cdr3_nt: TGTGCCAGCTCACCAGCACAGGGAGCCTCTGGAAACACCATATATTTT
cdr3_aa: CASSPAQGASGNTIYF
clone_size: -
d_call: -
j_call: TRBJ1-3
v_call: TRBV18

cdr3_nt: TGTGCCAGCAGCTTCCGGACAGGGGCCCCATCTGGGGCCAACGTCCTGACTTTC
cdr3_aa: CASSFRTGAPSGANVLTF
clone_size: -
d_call: TRBD1
j_call: TRBJ2-6
v_call: TRBV7-8